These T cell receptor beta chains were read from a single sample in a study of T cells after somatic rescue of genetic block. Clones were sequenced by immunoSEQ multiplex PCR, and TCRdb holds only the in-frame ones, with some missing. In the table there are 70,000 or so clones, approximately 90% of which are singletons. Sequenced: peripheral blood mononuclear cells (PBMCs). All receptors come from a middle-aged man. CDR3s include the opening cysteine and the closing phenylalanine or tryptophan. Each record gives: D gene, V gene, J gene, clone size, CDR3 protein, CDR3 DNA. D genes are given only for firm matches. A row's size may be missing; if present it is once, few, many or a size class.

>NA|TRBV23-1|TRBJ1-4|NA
CASSQWRGGTNEKLFF
TGCGCCAGCAGTCAGTGGAGAGGCGGAACTAATGAAAAACTGTTTTTT
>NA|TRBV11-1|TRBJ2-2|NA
CASSLDLTAIGELFF
TGTGCCAGCAGCTTAGATCTCACAGCCATCGGGGAGCTGTTTTTT
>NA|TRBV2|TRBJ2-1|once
CASSGSLHGNYNEQFF
TGTGCCAGCAGTGGCAGCCTTCACGGAAACTACAATGAGCAGTTCTTC
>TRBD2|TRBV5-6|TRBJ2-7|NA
CASSLVASRGAVEQYF
TGTGCCAGCAGCTTGGTTGCGTCGCGGGGGGCGGTCGAGCAGTACTTC
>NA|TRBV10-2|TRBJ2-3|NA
CATSKSRVTDTQYF
TGCGCCACGTCGAAGTCGAGGGTAACAGATACGCAGTATTTT
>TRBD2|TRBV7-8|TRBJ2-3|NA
CASSLGAGGGDTQYF
TGTGCCAGCAGCTTAGGCGCGGGGGGGGGAGATACGCAGTATTTT
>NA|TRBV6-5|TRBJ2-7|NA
CASTGARRYEQYF
TGTGCCAGCACGGGGGCGAGGAGGTACGAGCAGTACTTC
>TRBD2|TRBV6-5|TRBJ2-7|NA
CASSSGLARHEQYF
TGTGCCAGCAGTTCCGGACTAGCCCGCCACGAGCAGTACTTC
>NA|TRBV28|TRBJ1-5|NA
CASSPPLVTTPRRRQPQHF
TGTGCCAGCAGTCCTCCTCTAGTAACAACCCCTAGACGTCGACAGCCCCAGCATTTT
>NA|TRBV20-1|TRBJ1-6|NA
CSAQSHSPLHF
TGCAGTGCCCAGTCCCATTCACCCCTCCACTTT
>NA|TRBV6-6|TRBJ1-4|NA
CASFARANEKLFF
TGTGCCAGCTTCGCCAGAGCTAATGAAAAACTGTTTTTT
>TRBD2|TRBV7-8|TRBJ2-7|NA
CASSPRAGVGYEQYF
TGTGCCAGCAGCCCTCGTGCGGGAGTGGGCTACGAGCAGTACTTC
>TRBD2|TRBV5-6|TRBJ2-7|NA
CASSLLTSGTYEQYF
TGTGCCAGCAGCTTACTGACTAGCGGAACCTACGAGCAGTACTTC
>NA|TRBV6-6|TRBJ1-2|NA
CASSYDGGQLYGYTF
TGTGCCAGCAGTTACGACGGAGGACAGCTCTATGGCTACACCTTC
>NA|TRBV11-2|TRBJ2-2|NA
CASSSSGTNTGELFF
TGTGCCAGCAGCTCGTCCGGAACGAACACCGGGGAGCTGTTTTTT
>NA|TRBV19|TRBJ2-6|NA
CACSPGGGGANVLTF
TGTGCCTGTAGCCCAGGTGGCGGTGGGGCCAACGTCCTGACTTTC
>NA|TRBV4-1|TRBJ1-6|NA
CASRQPGGSPLHF
TGCGCCAGCAGGCAACCCGGGGGCTCACCCCTCCACTTT
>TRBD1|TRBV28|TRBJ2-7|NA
CASTTPGQGPSEQYF
TGTGCCAGCACCACCCCGGGACAGGGCCCTAGCGAGCAGTACTTC
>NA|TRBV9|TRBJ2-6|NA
CASSPLAGANVLTF
TGTGCCAGCAGCCCCTTAGCCGGGGCCAACGTCCTGACTTTC
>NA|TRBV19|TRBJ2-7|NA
CASSIDLVYEQYF
TGTGCCAGTAGTATAGATCTGGTATACGAGCAGTACTTC
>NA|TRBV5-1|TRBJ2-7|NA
CASEVHEQYF
TGCGCCAGCGAGGTCCACGAGCAGTACTTC
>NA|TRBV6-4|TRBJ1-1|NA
CASSPDPGRTEAFF
TGTGCCAGCAGTCCCGACCCCGGGAGGACTGAAGCTTTCTTT
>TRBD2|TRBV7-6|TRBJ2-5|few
CASSLSPSGGGNQETQYF
TGTGCCAGCAGCTTAAGTCCTAGCGGGGGGGGAAACCAAGAGACCCAGTACTTC
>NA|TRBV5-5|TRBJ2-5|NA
CASSFGPEVQETQYF
TGTGCCAGCAGCTTCGGGCCGGAGGTACAAGAGACCCAGTACTTC
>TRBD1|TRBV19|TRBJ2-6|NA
CASSTSGGAGGANVLTF
TGTGCCAGTAGTACCTCAGGGGGCGCGGGTGGGGCCAACGTCCTGACTTTC
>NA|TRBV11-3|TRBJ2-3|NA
CASSLGGAVKIDTQYF
TGTGCCAGCAGCTTAGGAGGGGCCGTTAAAATAGATACGCAGTATTTT
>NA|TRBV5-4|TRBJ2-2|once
CAGGPGDTGELFF
TGTGCCGGAGGGCCAGGGGACACCGGGGAGCTGTTTTTT
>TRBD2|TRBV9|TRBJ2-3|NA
CASSALKIAGGPHGTDTQYF
TGTGCCAGCAGCGCCCTAAAAATAGCGGGGGGACCCCACGGCACAGATACGCAGTATTTT
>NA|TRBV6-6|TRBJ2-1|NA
CASSYSERSYNEQFF
TGTGCCAGCAGTTACTCAGAACGCTCCTACAATGAGCAGTTCTTC
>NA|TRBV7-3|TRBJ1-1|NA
CASSRDRNTEAFF
TGTGCCAGCAGCCGTGACAGGAACACTGAAGCTTTCTTT
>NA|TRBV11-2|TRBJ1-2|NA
CASSRLGQNGYTF
TGTGCCAGCAGCCGATTGGGACAAAATGGCTACACCTTC
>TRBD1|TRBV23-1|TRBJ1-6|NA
CASSRPGQGSPLHF
TGCGCCAGCTCCCGTCCCGGACAGGGATCACCCCTCCACTTT
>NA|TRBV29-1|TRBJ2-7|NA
CSVPGGWGHEQYF
TGCAGCGTCCCAGGGGGGTGGGGGCACGAGCAGTACTTC
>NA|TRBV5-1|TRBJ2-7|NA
CASSPSPRVYSYEQYF
TGCGCCAGCAGTCCCTCTCCCAGGGTATACTCCTACGAGCAGTACTTC
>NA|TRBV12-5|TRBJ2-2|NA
CASGLVLAANTGELFF
TGTGCTAGTGGTTTGGTACTGGCCGCGAACACCGGGGAGCTGTTTTTT
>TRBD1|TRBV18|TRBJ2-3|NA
CASSLGQGSTDTQYF
TGTGCCAGCTCACTGGGACAGGGTAGCACAGATACGCAGTATTTT
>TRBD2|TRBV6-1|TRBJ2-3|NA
CASSEVWTRDDTQYF
TGTGCCAGCAGTGAAGTTTGGACTAGGGATGATACGCAGTATTTT
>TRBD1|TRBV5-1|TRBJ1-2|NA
CASSSRTGMNYGYTF
TGCGCCAGCAGCTCCCGGACAGGGATGAACTATGGCTACACCTTC
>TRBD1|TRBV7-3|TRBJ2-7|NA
CASTLGQGLHEQYF
TGTGCCAGCACCTTGGGACAGGGACTACACGAGCAGTACTTC
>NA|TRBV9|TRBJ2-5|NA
CASSAHPGGGQETQYF
TGTGCCAGCAGCGCCCATCCAGGGGGGGGACAAGAGACCCAGTACTTC
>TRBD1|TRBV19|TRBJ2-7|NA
CASSTSQGVGDEQYF
TGTGCCAGTAGTACATCACAGGGGGTAGGCGACGAGCAGTACTTC
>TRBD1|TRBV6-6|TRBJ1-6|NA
CASSYDRDNSPLHF
TGTGCCAGCAGTTACGACAGGGATAATTCACCCCTCCACTTT
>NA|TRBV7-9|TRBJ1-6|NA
CASSLGGQGRKNSPLHF
TGTGCCAGCAGCTTAGGTGGTCAGGGGCGAAAAAATTCACCCCTCCACTTT
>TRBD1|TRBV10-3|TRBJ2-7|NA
CAIKSGQGFDEQYF
TGTGCCATCAAATCGGGACAGGGTTTCGACGAGCAGTACTTC
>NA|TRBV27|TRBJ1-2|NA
CASREAYGYTF
TGTGCCAGCAGGGAGGCCTATGGCTACACCTTC
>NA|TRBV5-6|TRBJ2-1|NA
CASSLGRSSYNEQFF
TGTGCCAGCAGCTTGGGGAGGAGCTCCTACAATGAGCAGTTCTTC
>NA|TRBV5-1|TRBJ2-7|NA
CASSLNSDSYEQYF
TGCGCCAGCAGCTTGAACAGTGACTCCTACGAGCAGTACTTC
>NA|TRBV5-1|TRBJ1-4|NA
CASSTDGSGEKLFF
TGCGCCAGCAGCACGGACGGCTCGGGGGAAAAACTGTTTTTT
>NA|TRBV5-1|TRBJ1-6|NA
CASSLTVDNSPLHF
TGCGCCAGCAGCTTGACCGTGGATAATTCACCCCTCCACTTT
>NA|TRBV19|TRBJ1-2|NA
CASTMRGVGGYTF
TGTGCCAGTACCATGCGGGGAGTGGGTGGCTACACCTTC
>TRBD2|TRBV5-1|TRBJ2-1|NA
CASAGVAGGSYNEQFF
TGCGCCAGCGCGGGAGTAGCGGGAGGGTCCTACAATGAGCAGTTCTTC
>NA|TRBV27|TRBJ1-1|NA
CASSSSRLNTEAFF
TGTGCCAGCAGTTCGTCAAGGTTGAACACTGAAGCTTTCTTT
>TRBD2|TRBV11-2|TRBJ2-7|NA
CASSLHGRGGFTYEQYF
TGTGCCAGCAGCCTACACGGGCGGGGGGGCTTCACATACGAGCAGTACTTC
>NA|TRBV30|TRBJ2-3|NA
CAWSYQRDTQYF
TGTGCCTGGAGTTATCAGAGAGATACGCAGTATTTT
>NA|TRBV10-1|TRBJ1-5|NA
CASSESEQPQHF
TGCGCCAGCAGTGAGTCGGAACAGCCCCAGCATTTT
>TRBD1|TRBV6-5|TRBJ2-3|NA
CASRTDRGRTDTQYF
TGTGCCAGCAGAACGGACAGGGGTCGGACAGATACGCAGTATTTT
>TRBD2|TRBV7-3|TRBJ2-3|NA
CASSRVAGGRGDTQYF
TGTGCCAGCAGCCGCGTAGCGGGGGGACGGGGTGATACGCAGTATTTT